These 16 T cell receptor beta chains came from one sample sequenced in a study of identical twins. Via MiXCR, TCRdb re-called the 5' RACE reads, giving one row per CDR3 protein. Here the sample spans under 250,000 distinct CDR3 sequences, 7.5% being singletons. These data also formed part of another study, on yellow fever vaccine responses in identical twins.

What was sequenced was CD8+ T cells sorted from blood. The receptors come from a woman between 18 and 29 years old in good health.

V usage is TRBV15 and J usage is TRBJ2-2, with 13 nucleotides matching TRBD2. Germline V CDR1 and CDR2: LNHNV, YYDKDF (reference sequence). The CDR3 is 15 residues long. V shed 8 bases, J shed 7 bases, and the junction held 7 bases outside the gene matches. As DNA, the CDR3 is TGTGCCACCGGTAGGACTAGCGGGGGTTACGGGGAGCTGTTTTTT. It specifies CATGRTSGGYGELFF.

This clonotype was seen at least ten times. This sequence joins TRBV10-3 and TRBJ1-3; D uncertain. Germline lookup yields CDR1 ENHRY and CDR2 SYGVKD. This CDR3 comprises 11 residues. Between the trimmed V and J ends, which lost 10 bases and 4 bases, there was a span of 8 bases. CDR3: CATVTGNTIYF. DNA of the CDR3: TGTGCCACCGTAACGGGAAACACCATATATTTT.

This clonotype has ten or more counts. The genes are TRBV29-1 and TRBJ2-7, with 10 bases identical to TRBD2. V lost 6 bases and J lost 4; bases outside the gene matches: 9. CDR1 is SQVTM and CDR2 is ANQGSEA in the germline V gene. The CDR3 is 14 residues long. Here the CDR3 reads CSVPLASGSYEQYF. CDR3 nucleotides: TGCAGCGTCCCCCTAGCTAGCGGGAGTTACGAGCAGTACTTC.

J is TRBJ2-1 and V is TRBV27; 8 bases line up with TRBD1. The CDR3 sequence is 17 residues long. J gave up 3 bases and V 1 base, and 8 bases lay outside the gene matches. CDR1 is MNHEY and CDR2 is SMNVEV in the germline V gene (reference sequence). The CDR3 protein is CASSLYRTGQGYNEQFF. CDR3 sequence (DNA): TGTGCCAGCAGTTTATACCGGACAGGACAGGGCTACAATGAGCAGTTCTTC.

This chain connects TRBV9 to TRBJ1-6; maybe TRBD1 (5 bases). Per germline, CDR1 SGDLS and CDR2 YYNGEE. The CDR3 totals 14 residues. The V end was cut by 3 bases, the J end by 9 bases, with 13 bases between. CDR3 nucleotides: TGTGCCAGCAGCGAAGCCCAAGGGGTTTCACCCCTCCACTTT. Encoded protein: CASSEAQGVSPLHF.

At least ten counts were recorded for this clonotype. V gene TRBV4-1 combines with J gene TRBJ1-1, with TRBD1 as a possible D gene (5 bases). This CDR3 comprises 15 residues. Germline CDR1 reads MGHRA; CDR2 reads YSYEKL. The germline V and J ends were trimmed by 4 bases and 3 bases, with 15 bases remaining between them. The CDR3 region is CASSRSPGDDTEAFF. The CDR3 DNA follows: TGCGCCAGCAGCCGATCACCCGGGGACGACACTGAAGCTTTCTTT.

This clonotype turned up a few times. CDR3 DNA: TGTGCCAGCAGTTCACTGGGGCGGAGGTACCAAGAGACCCAGTACTTC. Amino acids: CASSSLGRRYQETQYF. This chain uses TRBV12-3 or TRBV12-4 with TRBJ2-5, with D perhaps being TRBD1 or TRBD2 (5 bases each). There are 16 residues in the CDR3. Trimming cost V 4 bases and J 0 bases, with 15 bases left between them.

This clonotype was recorded many times. The chain employs TRBV7-6 and TRBJ2-1; D call uncertain. V was cut by 2 bases and J by 8 bases, with 10 bases left in between. Germline V gene data show CDR1 as SGHVS and CDR2 as FNYEAQ. CDR3 length: 13 residues. The CDR3 spells CASSLIFSDEQFF. CDR3 nucleotide sequence: TGTGCCAGCAGCTTAATCTTCTCTGATGAGCAGTTCTTC. Based on the CDR3 plus reference TRBV7-6 and TRBJ2-1, the full variable domain is GAGVSQSPRYKVTKRGQDVALRCDPISGHVSLYWYRQALGQGPEFLTYFNYEAQQDKSGLPNDRFSAERPEGSISTLTIQRTEQRDSAMYRCASSLIFSDEQFFGPGTRLTVL.

The rearrangement links TRBV4-1 to TRBJ2-7, with D possibly matching TRBD2 (6 bases). V shed 1 base and J shed 5 bases, with 15 bases lying between them. This CDR3 region has 15 residues. CDR1 is MGHRA, CDR2 YSYEKL, per germline. The CDR3 protein is CASSQVAAGTHEQYV. The CDR3 coding sequence is TGCGCCAGCAGCCAAGTTGCGGCGGGAACACACGAGCAGTACGTC.

This clonotype was found many times. This chain connects TRBV20-1 to TRBJ2-1; D call uncertain. The CDR3 contains 15 residues. The ends were cut back, 0 bases at V and 4 bases at J, with 13 bases in the middle. CDR1 DFQATT and CDR2 SNEGSKA come from the germline V gene (reference sequence). CDR3 coding DNA: TGCAGTGCTAGAGATACCCGCTTTGAATACAATGAGCAGTTCTTC. Its protein is CSARDTRFEYNEQFF.

At least ten counts were recorded for this clonotype. V is TRBV7-9 and J is TRBJ1-1, with 9 nucleotides matching TRBD1. Germline values: CDR1 SEHNR, CDR2 FQNEAQ (reference sequence). The length of the CDR3 is 15 residues. After removal of 4 bases from V and 1 base from J, the junction contained 4 bases not matched to a gene. The CDR3 DNA sequence: TGTGCCAGCAGCTCTAGGACAGGGGCGAACACTGAAGCTTTCTTT. Translated, it gives CASSSRTGANTEAFF.

This clonotype was recorded at least ten times. The chain couples TRBV5-6 to TRBJ1-2; 10 bases match TRBD1. There are 18 residues in the CDR3. The V segment lost 4 bases and the J segment 5 bases; nucleotides outside the gene matches: 17. Germline loops: CDR1 SGHDT, CDR2 YYEEEE. In DNA, the CDR3 is TGTGCCAGCAGCCCACTCCCGGGACAGGGGCTTGTGATTTATGGCTACACCTTC. This translates into CASSPLPGQGLVIYGYTF.

In DNA form, the CDR3 reads TGTGCCAGCAGCTTTGGACTGAACTACACCTTC. Amino acid sequence: CASSFGLNYTF. The chain links TRBV7-9 to TRBJ1-2, with D unclear. Germline assignment: CDR1 SEHNR and CDR2 FQNEAQ (reference sequence). Trimming cost V 3 bases and J 10 bases, with 9 bases left between them. The length of the CDR3 is 11 residues.

In its sample, this clonotype was seen a few times. The chain links TRBV20-1 to TRBJ1-1; D remains ambiguous. V was clipped by 3 bases and J by 8 bases, with 13 bases between them. The CDR3 is 12 amino acids. Germline-derived CDR1 and CDR2 are DFQATT and SNEGSKA (reference sequence). This CDR3 is CSARPGNAEAFF. CDR3 in DNA: TGCAGTGCTAGGCCCGGGAACGCAGAAGCTTTCTTT.

In its sample, this clonotype was seen many times. This chain connects TRBV20-1 to TRBJ2-1; 12 bases match TRBD2. The CDR3 consists of 14 residues. The trim removed 2 bases at V and 9 bases at J, leaving 5 bases unmatched. CDR1 DFQATT and CDR2 SNEGSKA come from the germline V gene (reference sequence). CDR3 sequence reads: CSARRGLAGFEQFF. The DNA for the CDR3 is TGCAGTGCTAGAAGAGGACTAGCGGGATTTGAGCAGTTCTTC.

This clonotype was seen only a few times. The V call is TRBV6-1, the J call TRBJ2-1; 7 bases agree with TRBD2. The germline V gene encodes CDR1 MNHNS and CDR2 SASEGT. The CDR3 extends over 17 amino acids. The V gene end was trimmed by 6 bases and the J gene end by 4 bases; junction bases not matched to a gene: 15. CDR3 sequence: CASRRRPEGGIYNEQFF. Written as DNA, the CDR3 is TGTGCCAGCAGGAGACGGCCGGAGGGAGGGATATACAATGAGCAGTTCTTC.